The subject of this entry is one TCR beta chain. The table came from immunoSEQ multiplex PCR; TCRdb's copy has only in-frame clones and leaves some out. The sample lists 90,000 or so clones; 85% to 95% were seen once. Losses at the gene ends were 0 bases for V and 5 bases for J; bases not matched to a gene: 9. The CDR3 is made up of 16 amino acids. Germline V gene sequence: CDR1 MNHEY, CDR2 SVGAGI. The sample originates from a study of T cell changes during pregnancy in multiple sclerosis. This receptor was identified in a female donor with multiple sclerosis, enrolled in a pregnancy study. The specimen comprised peripheral blood, sampled before pregnancy. The chain couples TRBV6-5 to TRBJ1-2, with 7 bases aligning to TRBD1. Here the CDR3 DNA reads TGTGCCAGCAGTTACTCGAAGGGACAGCTCGATTATGGCTACACCTTC. The encoded protein is CASSYSKGQLDYGYTF.